The present T cell receptor (beta chain) was sequenced within a study of cytomegalovirus exposure and HLA in healthy donors. This PCR relied on a set of 60 Vbeta primers and 13 Jbeta primers. Profiled with immunoSEQ multiplex PCR; TCRdb holds only in-frame clones, not every one. This table has about 120,000 clones, over 60% appearing once. Trimming removed 0 bases from V and 5 bases from J, with 13 bases in between. Germline V lookup: CDR1 SNHLY, CDR2 FYNNEI. The CDR3 spans 15 residues. This TCR was recovered from a woman in her 30s in good health and CMV-seropositive. The V and J genes are TRBV2 and TRBJ2-5, with D uncertain. The sample taken for sequencing was PBMCs. DNA of the CDR3: TGTGCCAGCAGTGAAGCGGGCCGCCCCTTGGAGACCCAGTACTTC. It specifies CASSEAGRPLETQYF.